Listed below are T cell receptor beta chains from one sample, sequenced in a study of cytomegalovirus exposure and HLA in healthy donors. Some clones are missing from TCRdb's copy, which holds only in-frame ones; the method was immunoSEQ multiplex PCR. The sample lists roughly 100,000 clones; nearly 80% were seen once. Material for sequencing was PBMCs. The receptors shown here come from a woman aged 35 to 49 in good health and CMV-seronegative. Both conserved end residues are part of each CDR3. Fields, in order: V gene, D gene, clone size, J gene, CDR3 protein, CDR3 DNA. A D gene is named only where the DNA matches it firmly. For some rows the clone size is stated as once, few or many, or as a class when expanded; others skip it.

V gene: TRBV28; D gene: TRBD2; clone size: once; J gene: TRBJ2-7; CDR3 protein: CASSLAGVPYEQYF; CDR3 DNA: TGTGCCAGCAGTTTAGCGGGAGTTCCCTACGAGCAGTACTTC
V gene: TRBV5-5; D gene: NA; clone size: NA; J gene: TRBJ2-7; CDR3 protein: CASSLILSEQYF; CDR3 DNA: TGTGCCAGCAGCTTGATTTTATCCGAGCAGTACTTC
V gene: TRBV12-5; D gene: NA; clone size: NA; J gene: TRBJ2-3; CDR3 protein: CASGFSTDTQYF; CDR3 DNA: TGTGCTAGTGGTTTCTCGACAGATACGCAGTATTTT
V gene: TRBV28; D gene: TRBD1; clone size: few; J gene: TRBJ1-1; CDR3 protein: CATGPLYMWDREAFF; CDR3 DNA: TGTGCCACCGGACCCCTTTACATGTGGGACAGAGAAGCTTTCTTT
V gene: TRBV29-1; D gene: TRBD1; clone size: NA; J gene: TRBJ1-5; CDR3 protein: CSVVPGQGNQPQHF; CDR3 DNA: TGCAGCGTTGTCCCGGGACAGGGGAATCAGCCCCAGCATTTT
V gene: TRBV5-6; D gene: NA; clone size: NA; J gene: TRBJ2-5; CDR3 protein: CASSLQGRETQYF; CDR3 DNA: TGTGCCAGCAGCCTACAGGGGAGGGAGACCCAGTACTTC
V gene: TRBV19; D gene: NA; clone size: NA; J gene: TRBJ1-1; CDR3 protein: CASSIGGGASSTEAFF; CDR3 DNA: TGTGCCAGTAGTATAGGTGGGGGCGCGTCTTCCACTGAAGCTTTCTTT
V gene: TRBV2; D gene: TRBD2; clone size: few; J gene: TRBJ2-1; CDR3 protein: CASRGLAAYNEQFF; CDR3 DNA: TGTGCCAGCAGAGGACTAGCGGCCTACAATGAGCAGTTCTTC
V gene: TRBV21-1; D gene: NA; clone size: NA; J gene: TRBJ2-4; CDR3 protein: CASSKAGRTKNIQYF; CDR3 DNA: TGTGCCAGCAGCAAAGCGGGCAGGACCAAAAACATTCAGTACTTC
V gene: TRBV6-1; D gene: TRBD1; clone size: NA; J gene: TRBJ2-7; CDR3 protein: CASRGPGTGYYEQYF; CDR3 DNA: TGTGCCAGCAGGGGACCCGGGACAGGGTACTACGAGCAGTACTTC
V gene: TRBV5-1; D gene: TRBD2; clone size: few; J gene: TRBJ2-7; CDR3 protein: CASSSLTSSREQYF; CDR3 DNA: TGCGCCAGCAGTTCTTTGACTAGCTCGAGGGAGCAGTACTTC